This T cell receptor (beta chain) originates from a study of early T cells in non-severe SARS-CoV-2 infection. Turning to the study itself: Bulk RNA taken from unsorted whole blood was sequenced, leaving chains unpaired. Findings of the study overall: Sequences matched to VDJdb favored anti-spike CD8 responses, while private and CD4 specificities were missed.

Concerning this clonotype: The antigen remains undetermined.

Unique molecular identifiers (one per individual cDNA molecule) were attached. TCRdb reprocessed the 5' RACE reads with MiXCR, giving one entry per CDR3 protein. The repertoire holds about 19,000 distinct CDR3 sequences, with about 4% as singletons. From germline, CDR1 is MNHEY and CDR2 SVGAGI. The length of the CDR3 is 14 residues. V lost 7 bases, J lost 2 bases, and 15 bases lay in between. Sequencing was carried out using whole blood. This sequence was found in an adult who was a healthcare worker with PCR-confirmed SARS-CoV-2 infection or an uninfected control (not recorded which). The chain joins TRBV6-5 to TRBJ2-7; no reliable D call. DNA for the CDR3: TGTGCCAGCACTTTACTCGGCAGGCCCTACGAGCAGTACTTC. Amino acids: CASTLLGRPYEQYF.